This T cell receptor beta chain stems from a study of blood T cell repertoires in COVID-19. Profiled with immunoSEQ multiplex PCR; TCRdb holds only in-frame clones, not every one. Of 350,000 or so clones in the sample, roughly 86% were seen once. This clone has a single count. Sequences were obtained from PBMCs or T cells enriched from blood (not recorded which). The receptor's source is a woman aged 30 to 39 who had been exposed to COVID-19.

CDR3 residues: CASSGGGQGDQPQHF. The CDR3, as DNA: TGTGCCAGCAGTGGAGGGGGACAGGGAGATCAGCCCCAGCATTTT. The chain has TRBV27 and TRBJ1-5, with 9 bases that match TRBD1. The CDR3 runs 15 residues. Germline trimming cut 5 bases from V and 5 bases from J; bases unmatched to any gene: 7. Germline V gene lookup returns CDR1 MNHEY and CDR2 SMNVEV (reference sequence).